Listed below are T cell receptor beta chains from one sample, sequenced in a study of tumor-infiltrating lymphocytes in primary liver carcinoma. TCRdb used MiXCR to reprocess the multiplex PCR reads, holding one entry per CDR3 protein. Of about 330,000 distinct CDR3 sequences listed, around three fifths are singletons. The sequencing input was peripheral blood. The source of these receptors is a man aged 35-49 years with primary liver carcinoma and hepatitis B virus infection. Both conserved end residues are part of each CDR3. D genes are given only for firm matches. Clone size is shown for a subset of rows, as once, few, many or a class of expanded clone.

.	.	TRBJ2-3	TRBV28	TGTGACAGCTCTAAGACAGTGCTGACAGATACGCAGTATTTT	CDSSKTVLTDTQYF
.	.	TRBJ2-6	TRBV6-1	TGTGCCAGCCTCGTGGCCGGAGCAGGAGCCAACATCCTGACTTTC	CASLVAGAGANILTF
.	.	TRBJ1-1	TRBV6-5	TGTGACAGCAGTTACAGGAGGTTCTCTGAAGCATTCTTT	CDSSYRRFSEAFF
.	many	TRBJ1-5	TRBV6-2/TRBV6-3	TGTGCCAGCAGGCCAATAGACAGCTTGCGCAATCAGCCCCAGCATTTT	CASRPIDSLRNQPQHF
TRBD1	.	TRBJ2-7	TRBV5-4	TGTGCCAGCAGCGCCGGGACAGACTACGAGCAGTACTTC	CASSAGTDYEQYF
.	.	TRBJ1-4	TRBV2	TGTGCCAGCAATCCCCTCGGGGCAACTAATGAAAAACTGTTTTTT	CASNPLGATNEKLFF
TRBD1	.	TRBJ2-1	TRBV7-3	TGTGCCAGCAGACGGGACGGGACAGGGTCGTACAATGAGCAGTTCTTC	CASRRDGTGSYNEQFF
TRBD2	.	TRBJ2-5	TRBV6-5	TGTGCCAGCAGTTACTCGAAATCCGCAGATACTAGCGGGAGGTTCCAAGAGACCCAGTACTTC	CASSYSKSADTSGRFQETQYF
.	.	TRBJ1-5	TRBV11-2	TGTGCCAGCAGCTTAACGTCTAATCGCGCAGATACACAGCATTTT	CASSLTSNRADTQHF
TRBD2	few	TRBJ2-7	TRBV10-1	TGCGCCAGCAGCCCCCACCCTAGCGGATACGAGCAGTACTTC	CASSPHPSGYEQYF
.	.	TRBJ2-1	TRBV7-9	TGTGCCAGCAGCTTAATTTTAGGGACCTACAATGAGCAGTTCTTC	CASSLILGTYNEQFF
.	.	TRBJ2-7	TRBV11-2	TGTGCCAGCAGCTTACCCGAGGGGGAGCGGTACTTC	CASSLPEGERYF
.	many	TRBJ2-3	TRBV4-1	TGCGCCAGCAGCGAGCTAGAGCGGGCCAACACAGATACGCAGTATTTT	CASSELERANTDTQYF
.	few	TRBJ2-6	TRBV12-3/TRBV12-4	TGTGCCAGTAGTTCCATGGTCCCGGCCAACGTCCTGACTTTC	CASSSMVPANVLTF
TRBD2	.	TRBJ2-5	TRBV12-3/TRBV12-4	TGTGCCAGAGGTCGACGGACTAGCGGGCTCCAAGAGACCCAGTACTTC	CARGRRTSGLQETQYF
.	.	TRBJ2-5	TRBV11-2	TGTGTCAGCAGCTTCGGAGAGACCCAGCACTTC	CVSSFGETQHF
.	many	TRBJ2-3	TRBV5-5	TGTGCCAGCAGCTTAGGTGTACTCTCCCGGATCGATACGCAGTATTTT	CASSLGVLSRIDTQYF
.	.	TRBJ2-2	TRBV12-3/TRBV12-4	TGTCTCAGCAGTCCAGGGACCGGGGAGCTGTTTTTT	CLSSPGTGELFF
TRBD2	few	TRBJ2-7	TRBV5-1	TGCGCCAGCAGCCTCCGGGACTACCAGACCTACGAGCAGTACTTC	CASSLRDYQTYEQYF
.	once	TRBJ2-7	TRBV11-2	TGTGCCGGCAACTCAGGCGGCAGCCAGTACTTC	CAGNSGGSQYF
.	many	TRBJ2-5	TRBV10-3	TGTGCCATCAGTGAGGTACGGGAAGAGACCCAGTACTTC	CAISEVREETQYF
.	.	TRBJ2-1	TRBV5-1	TGCGCCAGCAGCGAACAGGTTTGGGTTGACAATGAGGAGTTCTTC	CASSEQVWVDNEEFF
.	many	TRBJ2-3	TRBV10-3	TGTGCCATCAGACGTAACTTTGAAGGGACAGATACGCAGTATTTT	CAIRRNFEGTDTQYF
.	.	TRBJ1-5	TRBV5-6	TGTGCCAGCAGCTTTAGGGGGGGGTGCAATCAGCCCCAGCATTTT	CASSFRGGCNQPQHF
TRBD1	.	TRBJ1-4	TRBV5-4	TGTGCCAGCAGCTTGGGCGGGACAGCGGGTGAAAAACTGTTTTTT	CASSLGGTAGEKLFF
TRBD1	.	TRBJ2-1	TRBV11-3	TGTGCCTGCAGCTTAGGTTTGGGACAGGCGACTGGGGATGAGCGGTTCTTC	CACSLGLGQATGDERFF
TRBD2	many	TRBJ2-1	TRBV6-2/TRBV6-3	TGTGCCAGCAGTTACCTAGCGGGAGTTAGGAATGAGCAGTTCTTC	CASSYLAGVRNEQFF
.	many	TRBJ1-5	TRBV6-6	TGTGCCAGCAGTAAATCCTTCAGGGGCGACATAGGGCAGCCCCAGCATTTT	CASSKSFRGDIGQPQHF
.	.	TRBJ2-7	TRBV6-5	TGTGTCAGCAGTTACTCTACCGGGAATAGCAAGCAGTACTTC	CVSSYSTGNSKQYF
.	many	TRBJ1-4	TRBV29-1	TGCAGCGTTTTTAATGAAAAACTGTTTTTT	CSVFNEKLFF
.	.	TRBJ1-5	TRBV6-1	TGTGCCAGCGCCAGGGAAGGCAATCCGCCCCAGCATTTT	CASAREGNPPQHF